Listed here are 19 T cell receptor beta chains from one sample, sequenced in a study of T cells in Graves' hyperthyroidism and ophthalmopathy. Researchers amplified the TCR beta CDR3 regions from RNA transcripts. The HTBI set primed first-round TCR CDR3 RT-PCR. TCRdb reprocessed the multiplex PCR reads via MiXCR and lists one record per CDR3 protein. Among about 610,000 distinct CDR3 sequences, 46% were seen once, and the ten largest hold more than 7%. The source material was peripheral blood or thyroid tissue (not recorded which). These TCRs come from a woman between 18 and 30 years old with Graves' hyperthyroidism.

The rearrangement uses TRBV29-1 and TRBJ2-5; D uncertain. The CDR3 contains 10 residues. Germline V gives CDR1 SQVTM, CDR2 ANQGSEA. Between the trimmed V and J ends, which lost 7 bases and 4 bases, there was a span of 7 bases. CDR3 region: CSGVRETQYF. The CDR3 coding sequence is TGCAGCGGGGTGCGAGAGACCCAGTACTTC.

This clonotype was seen many times. The chain couples TRBV12-5 to TRBJ1-4, with 9 bases aligning to TRBD1. The germline V gene encodes CDR1 LGHNT and CDR2 FRNRAP. V dropped 0 bases and J dropped 9; count of bases not matched to a gene: 11. This CDR3 is 17 amino acids long. The chain's CDR3 is CASGLVPTRDREKKLFF. In DNA form, the CDR3 reads TGTGCTAGTGGTTTGGTCCCGACCAGGGACAGGGAGAAAAAACTGTTTTTT.

The V and J genes are TRBV29-1 and TRBJ2-1; D unresolved. V lost 6 bases and J 4 bases, leaving 16 bases between the germline ends. The CDR3 runs to 14 residues. Germline V gene sequence: CDR1 SQVTM, CDR2 ANQGSEA. For the CDR3, the DNA is TGCAGCGTCGGGTACTCACAAAGGTACAATGAGCAGTTCTTC. It codes for CSVGYSQRYNEQFF.

With respect to this clonotype: A junction end diverges from the germline sequence, so it may reflect a read error. J is TRBJ1-1 and V is TRBV6-4; D is ambiguous. Per the germline V gene, CDR1 is MRHNA and CDR2 is SNTAGT. CDR3 length: 17 residues. CDR3 sequence (DNA): TGTGCCGGCAGTGAAGTTTGGCAGAACCTTATGAACACTGAAGCTTTCTTT. This gives the protein CAGSEVWQNLMNTEAFF.

This clonotype was counted between two and nine times. The chain employs TRBV29-1 and TRBJ2-7; D remains unclear. V lost 6 bases and J lost 0, with 9 bases in between. The CDR3 totals 12 residues. CDR1 and CDR2 (germline): SQVTM, ANQGSEA. CDR3 sequence: CSVTDSSYEQYF. The CDR3 DNA is TGCAGCGTCACAGACTCCTCCTACGAGCAGTACTTC.

This clonotype showed up many times. DNA of the CDR3: TGTGCCAGCAGCCAAGTAGGACAGGGGGCTCTCGAGCAGTACTTC. This encodes CASSQVGQGALEQYF. The chain joins TRBV4-2 to TRBJ2-7; TRBD1 matches at 11 bases. J gave up 6 bases and V 1 base, and 5 bases lay outside the gene matches. The CDR3 consists of 15 residues. The germline V gene encodes CDR1 LGHNA and CDR2 YNFKEQ.

The chain uses TRBV12-3 or TRBV12-4 and TRBJ2-7, with 10 bases lining up with TRBD1. CDR3 length equals 14 residues. V dropped 2 bases and J dropped 6; count of bases not matched to a gene: 4. The CDR3 loop is CASSLRGQGPEQYF. The CDR3 nucleotides are TGTGCCAGCAGTTTAAGGGGACAGGGGCCCGAGCAGTACTTC.

This clonotype occurred many times. The chain carries TRBV15 and TRBJ1-2; 8 bases match TRBD1. With V trimmed by 0 bases and J by 8 bases, 8 bases remained unmatched. This CDR3 spans 15 amino acids. Germline V gene data show CDR1 as LNHNV and CDR2 as YYDKDF (reference sequence). Here the CDR3 DNA reads TGTGCCACCAGCAGAGATACGGTGACAGGGGACGGCTACACCTTC. Its translation is CATSRDTVTGDGYTF.

This clonotype was counted a few times. The chain recombines TRBV7-7 with TRBJ1-5; D uncertain. Germline values: CDR1 SSHAT, CDR2 FNYEAQ (reference sequence). The CDR3 has 13 amino acids. V was trimmed by 0 bases and J by 14 bases, leaving 14 bases between them. The CDR3 spells CASSLAGGDNEHF. CDR3 sequence (DNA): TGTGCCAGCAGCTTAGCTGGAGGAGACAATGAGCATTTT.

This clonotype has a count of ten or more. This sequence joins TRBV2 and TRBJ1-5, with D unclear. The germline V and J ends were trimmed by 1 base and 0 bases, with 7 bases remaining between them. The CDR3 extends over 15 amino acids. Per the germline V gene, CDR1 is SNHLY and CDR2 is FYNNEI. CDR3 in DNA: TGTGCCAGCAGTGAAGACAGCCGTAGCAATCAGCCCCAGCATTTT. It codes for CASSEDSRSNQPQHF.

Comment on this clonotype: Since no conserved phenylalanine or tryptophan closes the CDR3, a read error is the likely cause. The DNA is omitted, as the CDR3 cannot be located on it reliably, and the CDR3 follows TCRdb's listing. This rearrangement joins TRBV7-9 to TRBJ1-6. Germline CDR1 SEHNR, CDR2 FQNEAQ (reference sequence). From its first to its last residue, the CDR3 has 8 amino acids. CDR3 protein: CASSLASG.

V and J are TRBV5-4 and TRBJ2-2; tentative D call: TRBD1 (5 bases). V gave up 2 bases and J gave up 5 bases, with 16 bases separating them. Germline CDR1 SGHNT, CDR2 YYREEE (reference sequence). The CDR3 runs 16 residues. For the CDR3, the DNA is TGTGCCAGCAGCTTTTACGACAGCCTTTGGACCGGGGAGCTGTTTTTT. Its translation is CASSFYDSLWTGELFF.

Many counts were recorded for this clonotype. V gene TRBV7-8 combines with J gene TRBJ2-3, with 8 bases aligning to TRBD2. In germline, CDR1 is SGHVS, CDR2 FQNEAQ. The length of the CDR3 is 16 residues. V trimming: 2 bases; J trimming: 2 bases; junction bases outside the gene matches: 6. CDR3 sequence (DNA): TGTGCCAGCAGCTTACTTGGCGGGAGGAACACAGATACGCAGTATTTT. The encoded protein is CASSLLGGRNTDTQYF.

This clonotype has at least ten counts. The chain recombines TRBV5-8 with TRBJ1-2; 7 bases match TRBD1. V was clipped by 1 base and J by 2 bases; unmatched bases: 2. CDR3 length: 14 amino acids. In germline, CDR1 is SGHTS, CDR2 YDEGEE. For the CDR3, the DNA is TGTGCCAGCAGCTTGTTGGACAGGAACTATGGCTACACCTTC. It is translated as CASSLLDRNYGYTF.

The V gene is TRBV10-3, the J gene TRBJ1-2, with 8 bases that match TRBD1. The CDR3 totals 18 residues. With V trimmed by 9 bases and J by 1 base, 19 bases remained unmatched. Germline assignment: CDR1 ENHRY and CDR2 SYGVKD. The CDR3 DNA reads TGTGCCATTCGGACAGGGAGCGGCACCGGGACACTTAACTATGGCTACACCTTC. It encodes CAIRTGSGTGTLNYGYTF.

This clonotype was recorded at least ten times. This rearrangement joins TRBV7-2 to TRBJ1-6; the D is unclear. Germline V gene lookup returns CDR1 SGHTA and CDR2 FQGNSA. Trimming cost V 5 bases and J 10 bases, with 15 bases left between them. This CDR3 region has 14 residues. In DNA, the CDR3 is TGTGCCAGCAGCCCTTTGAGGGATCGGTCACCCCTCCACTTT. As protein: CASSPLRDRSPLHF.

In its sample, this clonotype was seen a few times. V is TRBV30 and J is TRBJ1-2; no clear D gene. V lost 4 bases and J 0 bases, leaving 18 bases between the germline ends. This CDR3 is 16 amino acids long. In germline, CDR1 is GTSNPN, CDR2 SVGIG (reference sequence). The CDR3 protein is CAWTMPADTTNYGYTF. The CDR3 nucleotides are TGTGCCTGGACCATGCCCGCTGACACAACTAACTATGGCTACACCTTC.

There are many counts of this clonotype. The chain combines TRBV2 with TRBJ2-5, with 7 bases aligning to TRBD1. The CDR3 is made up of 15 amino acids. Germline CDR1 SNHLY, CDR2 FYNNEI. Trimming removed 7 bases from V and 1 base from J; junction bases left unmatched: 9. CDR3 DNA sequence: TGTGCCAGCAACGTACAGGCAGGGGGCCAAGAGACCCAGTACTTC. It specifies CASNVQAGGQETQYF. The variable domain in full, completed from reference TRBV2 and TRBJ2-5, reads EPEVTQTPSHQVTQMGQEVILRCVPISNHLYFYWYRQILGQKVEFLVSFYNNEISEKSEIFDDQFSVERPDGSNFTLKIRSTKLEDSAMYFCASNVQAGGQETQYFGPGTRLLVL.

This clonotype has at least ten counts. This chain links TRBV30 with TRBJ1-6; D not resolved. There are 13 residues in the CDR3. V lost 6 bases, J lost 8 bases, and 14 bases lay in between. Germline V lookup: CDR1 GTSNPN, CDR2 SVGIG (reference sequence). DNA of the CDR3: TGTGCCTGCATGTGGGCTTACGATTCACCCCTCCACTTT. Amino acid sequence: CACMWAYDSPLHF. Variable domain in full (rest from reference TRBV30 and TRBJ1-6): SQTIHQWPATLVQPVGSPLSLECTVEGTSNPNLYWYRQAAGRGLQLLFYSVGIGQISSEVPQNLSASRPQDRQFILSSKKLLLSDSGFYLCACMWAYDSPLHFGNGTRLTVT.